This entry lists 8 T cell receptor beta chains sequenced from one sample in a study of T cells in Graves' hyperthyroidism and ophthalmopathy. Amplified TCR beta CDR3 regions derived from RNA transcripts. HTBI primers drove first-round RT-PCR of the TCR CDR3. Using its own MiXCR run on the multiplex PCR reads, TCRdb lists one record per CDR3 protein. The sample lists fewer than 450,000 distinct CDR3 sequences, less than 20% seen once, with 35% to 50% in the top ten. The sequenced sample was blood. The receptors stem from a young man with Graves' ophthalmopathy.

This clonotype has ten or more counts. The chain couples TRBV7-3 to TRBJ2-3; 9 bases are a match to TRBD2. This CDR3 is built from 16 residues. After removal of 0 bases from V and 6 bases from J, the junction contained 7 bases not matched to a gene. In germline, CDR1 is SGHTA, CDR2 FQGTGA. The CDR3 DNA reads TGTGCCAGCAGCTTAACCGGACTAGCGACCGGGGATACGCAGTATTTT. This codes for CASSLTGLATGDTQYF. Full variable domain (remainder filled in from reference TRBV7-3 and TRBJ2-3): GAGVSQTPSNKVTEKGKYVELRCDPISGHTALYWYRQSLGQGPEFLIYFQGTGAADDSGLPNDRFFAVRPEGSVSTLKIQRTERGDSAVYLCASSLTGLATGDTQYFGPGTRLTVL.

This clonotype was seen just once. This sequence may be a read error, since a much larger clone differs from it by one base. V gene TRBV3-1 combines with J gene TRBJ2-2, with D possibly called TRBD1 or TRBD2 (5 bases each). CDR1 LGHDT and CDR2 YNNKEL come from the germline V gene (reference sequence). The CDR3 spans 16 residues. CDR3 region: CASSLGTVARTEELFF. CDR3 DNA: TGTGCCAGCAGCCTGGGGACGGTTGCAAGGACCGAGGAGCTGTTTTTT.

The V and J genes are TRBV7-9 and TRBJ1-1; 7 nucleotides match TRBD1. The length of the CDR3 is 14 residues. Germline CDR1 is SEHNR and CDR2 is FQNEAQ (reference sequence). With V trimmed by 5 bases and J by 4 bases, 7 bases remained unmatched. As DNA, the CDR3 is TGTGCCAGCAGCCCGACGACAGGGTCCACTGAAGCTTTCTTT. Amino acids: CASSPTTGSTEAFF.

In regard to this clonotype: One base away lies a much larger clone, so this may be a sequencing read error. The rearrangement joins TRBV14 to TRBJ1-1, with D perhaps matching TRBD1 (5 bases). The CDR3 contains 14 residues. Per the germline V gene, CDR1 is SGHDN and CDR2 is FVKESK. Here the CDR3 DNA reads TGTGCCAGCAGCCTCCCTTGGGGGGTCACTGAAGCTCTCTTT. Translating gives CASSLPWGVTEALF.

This clonotype was detected only a few times. This chain joins TRBV29-1 and TRBJ1-1; 8 bases line up with TRBD1. The CDR3 has 13 amino acids. CDR1 and CDR2 (germline): SQVTM, ANQGSEA. V trimming: 3 bases; J trimming: 5 bases; junction bases outside the gene matches: 5. Written as DNA, the CDR3 is TGCAGCGTTGACACAGGGGGAGGGACTGAAGCTTTCTTT. Translation gives CSVDTGGGTEAFF. The full variable domain, completed using reference TRBV29-1 and TRBJ1-1, is SAVISQKPSRDICQRGTSLTIQCQVDSQVTMMFWYRQQPGQSLTLIATANQGSEATYESGFVIDKFPISRPNLTFSTLTVSNMSPEDSSIYLCSVDTGGGTEAFFGQGTRLTVV.

This clonotype was found many times. V usage is TRBV7-3 and J usage is TRBJ2-3; D gene ambiguous. Per germline, CDR1 SGHTA and CDR2 FQGTGA. The CDR3 is 15 residues long. The ends were cut back, 2 bases at V and 0 bases at J, with 9 bases in the middle. The CDR3 DNA reads TGTGCCAGCAGCTTAGGGCTGGGCAGCACAGATACGCAGTATTTT. Translating it yields CASSLGLGSTDTQYF.

V usage is TRBV7-9 and J usage is TRBJ1-6; D not certain. Germline CDR1 and CDR2: SEHNR and FQNEAQ (reference sequence). Trimming removed 3 bases at V and 10 bases at J, with 10 bases between. This CDR3 has 13 amino acids. The CDR3 bases are TGTGCCAGCAGCTTCCCGGTTGAGTCACCCCTCCACTTT. Translated, it gives CASSFPVESPLHF.

This clonotype was detected only a few times. A read error is possible here, since a much larger clone lies one base away. The chain recombines TRBV28 with TRBJ1-1; maybe TRBD1 (6 bases). The CDR3 length is 12 residues. Germline CDR1 reads MDHEN; CDR2 reads SYDVKM. V lost 8 bases, J lost 6 bases, and 13 bases lay in between. Here the CDR3 DNA reads TGTGCCAGCCCCCCGGGGGCGTCTGAAGCTTTCTTT. It is translated as CASPPGASEAFF.